This paragraph covers one T cell receptor (beta chain) sequence. Per the original methods: From reference gene primer amplification, estimates of nucleated cell counts were derived. Sequencing used immunoSEQ multiplex PCR; TCRdb keeps in-frame clones, though not all of them. That table furnishes V, J and clone size, whereas the DNA furnished D and trimming. Among more than 85,000 clones, about 80% were seen once, and the ten largest hold approximately 4.4%. These data are taken from a study of blood T cell repertoires in COVID-19. Study summary: Sites across the United States, Italy and Spain contributed samples from acute and convalescent COVID-19. Nucleic acid was either cDNA or gDNA, and it came from T cells, B-cell-depleted T cells, or PBMCs.

This CDR3 is built from 14 residues. Trimming left V 1 base short and J 0 bases short, with 9 bases between. CDR1 and CDR2 from the germline V gene are GTSNPN and SVGIG (reference sequence). The sequence was obtained from a woman between 45 and 60 years old with acute or convalescent COVID-19. The V call is TRBV30, the J call TRBJ1-1; TRBD1 might be the D (5 bases). The sequencing sample was made of peripheral blood. For the CDR3, the DNA is TGTGCCTGGAGTGGGGACTTTATGAACACTGAAGCTTTCTTT. Amino acid sequence: CAWSGDFMNTEAFF.